A selection of T cell receptor beta chains follows, all from one sample in a study of breast tumors, draining lymph nodes, adjacent tissues. TCRdb re-called the multiplex PCR reads with MiXCR, one entry per CDR3 protein. The table shows about 230,000 distinct CDR3 sequences, with roughly 30% occurring only once. Sequencing input: axillary lymph node tissue. Source of these receptors: a female donor with breast cancer. Some clones in this sample may be carry-over from other donors' samples. Both conserved end residues are part of each CDR3. The D gene is left open where the match is weak. Clone size is shown for a subset of rows, as once, few, many or a class of expanded clone.

J gene | clone size | V gene | D gene | CDR3 DNA | CDR3 protein
TRBJ1-5 | . | TRBV19 | . | TGTGCCAGTAGGACTAGCGGGGGCAATGAGCAGCCCCAGCATTTT | CASRTSGGNEQPQHF
TRBJ1-6 | . | TRBV4-1 | . | TGCGCCAGCAGCCAAGGGGCCGGGGCCTATAATTCACCCCTCCACTTT | CASSQGAGAYNSPLHF
TRBJ1-2 | many | TRBV6-1 | . | TGTGCCAGCACCCCCGGGATCTCGGATGGCTACACCTTC | CASTPGISDGYTF
TRBJ1-4 | many | TRBV28 | TRBD1 | TGTGCCAGCAGTTTTACACAGGGGGTTGAAAAACTGTTTTTT | CASSFTQGVEKLFF
TRBJ2-1 | many | TRBV5-5 | TRBD1 | TGTGCCAGCAGCTTTCAGACAGGGAACTACAATGAGCAGTTCTTC | CASSFQTGNYNEQFF
TRBJ2-1 | many | TRBV19 | TRBD2 | TGTGCCAGTAGTGCGGGACTAGCGTTAGGTGAGCAGTTCTTC | CASSAGLALGEQFF
TRBJ1-5 | many | TRBV20-1 | . | TGCAGTGCTAGTGGCAGGGCATATAGCAATCAGCCCCAGCATTTT | CSASGRAYSNQPQHF
TRBJ2-5 | . | TRBV29-1 | . | TGCAGCTTAGGGGGAGTAGAGACCCAGTACTTC | CSLGGVETQYF
TRBJ2-1 | many | TRBV20-1 | . | TGCAGTGCTAGACCTCAAACGTTCTACAATGAGCAGTTCTTC | CSARPQTFYNEQFF
TRBJ1-2 | many | TRBV20-1 | . | TGCAGTGCTAGGACCAGGACCTATGGCTACACCTTC | CSARTRTYGYTF
TRBJ1-3 | many | TRBV7-2 | . | TGTGCCAGCAGCTTAGTTTTCACTTGGGGAAGCTCTGGAAACACCATATATTTT | CASSLVFTWGSSGNTIYF
TRBJ1-2 | many | TRBV28 | TRBD1 | TGTGCCACCAGGACAGGGAGAGGCTACACCTTC | CATRTGRGYTF
TRBJ2-3 | many | TRBV12-3/TRBV12-4 | . | TGTGCCAGCAGTTTTGAGCAGACGCAGTATTTT | CASSFEQTQYF
TRBJ1-4 | many | TRBV20-1 | . | TGCAGTGCGTCAGAAACCGAAAAACTGTTTTTT | CSASETEKLFF
TRBJ1-1 | . | TRBV2 | . | TGTGCCAGCAGTGAGAGAGAGACTCCTACGACTGAAGCTTTCTTT | CASSERETPTTEAFF
TRBJ2-7 | many | TRBV20-1 | TRBD2 | TGCAGTGCTAGGGTGGCGGGAGCCCACGAGCAGTACTTC | CSARVAGAHEQYF
TRBJ2-1 | many | TRBV29-1 | TRBD1 | TGCAGCGTTGGGGCAGGAGCGACAGGGGGCAGGAATGAGCAGTTCTTC | CSVGAGATGGRNEQFF
TRBJ2-5 | . | TRBV10-3 | TRBD2 | TGTGCCACCGGGGCCACTAGCGGGTTAGAGACCCAGTACTTC | CATGATSGLETQYF
TRBJ2-7 | . | TRBV29-1 | TRBD1 | TGCAGCGCCGAAGGGACAGGGGACGAGCAGTACTTC | CSAEGTGDEQYF
TRBJ1-4 | many | TRBV30 | . | TGTGCCTGGAGCAAACAGTCTAATGAAAAACTGTTTTTT | CAWSKQSNEKLFF
TRBJ2-7 | many | TRBV2 | . | TGTGCCAGCCAACAGGTGGCCTACGAGCAGTACTTC | CASQQVAYEQYF
TRBJ1-1 | many | TRBV18 | TRBD1 | TGTGCCAGCTCATCACAGGGGGTTGTGGCTGAAGCTTTCTTT | CASSSQGVVAEAFF
TRBJ2-6 | many | TRBV4-3 | . | TGCGCCAGCAGCCAAGATCCCCGCGGCTCTGGGGCCAACGTCCTGACTTTC | CASSQDPRGSGANVLTF
TRBJ2-5 | many | TRBV9 | TRBD2 | TGTGCCAGCAGCGTAGGTACAGCGGGAGTAGAGACCCAGTACTTC | CASSVGTAGVETQYF
TRBJ1-1 | few | TRBV12-3/TRBV12-4 | TRBD1 | TGTGCCAGCAGAAGAGACAGGGGCGCTGAAGCTTTCTTT | CASRRDRGAEAFF
TRBJ2-7 | many | TRBV30 | . | TGTGCCTGGAGGGAAACCTACGAGCAGTACTTC | CAWRETYEQYF
TRBJ2-5 | . | TRBV6-1 | . | TGTGCCAGCAGGCGGACGGGGGAAGGGACCCAGTACTTC | CASRRTGEGTQYF
TRBJ2-7 | many | TRBV15 | TRBD1 | TGTGCCACCAGCAGAGATCTGCGGGGACAGGTCTCCTCCTACGAGCAGTACTTC | CATSRDLRGQVSSYEQYF
TRBJ2-1 | . | TRBV15 | TRBD2 | TGTGCCACCAGCAGCCCGGCGGGAGGGCCAACCGACAATGAGCAGTTCTTC | CATSSPAGGPTDNEQFF
TRBJ2-1 | . | TRBV30 | . | TGTGCCTGGGCTCTACCGAACAACTGGAATGAGCAGTTCTTC | CAWALPNNWNEQFF
TRBJ1-3 | many | TRBV6-5 | . | TGTGCCAGCAGTTATCTATTCGGCTCTGGAAACACCATATATTTT | CASSYLFGSGNTIYF
TRBJ2-7 | many | TRBV5-5 | . | TGTGCCAGCAGCTTCCAGACAGGCTCCTACGAGCAGTACTTC | CASSFQTGSYEQYF
TRBJ2-3 | many | TRBV5-1 | . | TGCGCCAGCAGCTTGGGGGTGAACCCAGATACGCAGTATTTT | CASSLGVNPDTQYF
TRBJ2-1 | few | TRBV27 | . | TGTGCCAGCAGCACAGAAGGACTAATTAACAATGAGCAGTTCTTC | CASSTEGLINNEQFF
TRBJ2-5 | many | TRBV6-6 | TRBD2 | TGTGCCAGCAGACCTACGGGACTAGCGGCAAGGGAGACCCAGTACTTC | CASRPTGLAARETQYF
TRBJ2-1 | . | TRBV10-3 | . | TGTGCCATCAGGGACCGGGGTAACGAGCAGTTCTTC | CAIRDRGNEQFF
TRBJ1-2 | . | TRBV5-4 | . | TGTGCCAGCAGCTTGGCCAGGGCCCGCGGCTACACCTTC | CASSLARARGYTF
TRBJ2-1 | many | TRBV5-1 | TRBD2 | TGCGCCAGCAGCTTGATCGGTAGCGGGACCCCCTACAATGAGCAGTTCTTC | CASSLIGSGTPYNEQFF
TRBJ2-5 | many | TRBV12-3/TRBV12-4 | . | TGTGCCAGCAGTTTAAGGGAAGAGACCCAGTACTTC | CASSLREETQYF
TRBJ2-6 | many | TRBV24-1 | TRBD2 | TGTGCCACCAGTGGGGAGGGTCAAGGAAGCTCTGGGGCCAACGTCCTGACTTTC | CATSGEGQGSSGANVLTF
TRBJ1-4 | many | TRBV6-6 | . | TGTGCCAGCACAGACCTGGGACGGTTGGGAAAACTGTTTTTT | CASTDLGRLGKLFF
TRBJ1-5 | . | TRBV12-5 | . | TGTGCTAGTGGTTACGGGACGCGGGATCAGCCCCAGCATTTT | CASGYGTRDQPQHF
TRBJ2-2 | . | TRBV6-2/TRBV6-3 | TRBD1 | TGTGCCAGCGGACAGGGGATAAACACCGGGGAGCTGTTTTTT | CASGQGINTGELFF
TRBJ2-1 | few | TRBV27 | TRBD2 | TGTGCCAGCACCAGGGCGGGGACTAGCGGGGCGAATGAGCAGTTCTTC | CASTRAGTSGANEQFF
TRBJ2-3 | many | TRBV12-3/TRBV12-4 | . | TGTGCCAGCAGTAACAGGGTCGGTACAGATACGCAGTATTTT | CASSNRVGTDTQYF